The clone carrying this T cell receptor (beta chain) was found many times. CDR3 size: 14 residues. The germline CDR1 and CDR2 sequences are MNHNY and SVGAGI (reference sequence). V was trimmed by 0 bases and J by 1 base, leaving 6 bases between them. Authors of the study amplified TCR beta CDR3 regions from RNA transcripts. First-round RT-PCR of the TCR CDR3 relied on the HTBI primer set. TCRdb re-derived calls from the multiplex PCR reads in MiXCR, one entry per CDR3 protein. The table shows hundreds of thousands of distinct CDR3 sequences, with less than 25% occurring only once. A Clinical Activity Score of at least 3, a NOSPECS grade of at least 4 and a duration under 3 months were recorded in the ophthalmopathy patients. The study left out patients who had uncontrolled infection, other autoimmune disease, pregnancy or lactation. The data stem from a study of T cells in Graves' hyperthyroidism and ophthalmopathy.

J is TRBJ1-1 and V is TRBV6-6; D is unresolved. Material for sequencing was blood. The receptor was derived from a woman in her sixties or seventies with Graves' ophthalmopathy. The CDR3 loop reads CASSYSVWNTEAFF. CDR3 DNA: TGTGCCAGCAGTTACTCGGTCTGGAACACTGAAGCTTTCTTT.